The next 10 T cell receptor beta chains were all read from a single sample in a study of OX40 agonist ivuxolimab in advanced cancers. Some clones are missing from TCRdb's copy, which holds only in-frame ones; the method was immunoSEQ multiplex PCR. The sample shows about 36,000 clones, around 73% of them seen only once. This material consisted of CD4+ or CD8+ T cells sorted from blood, taken in a trial of the OX40 agonist ivuxolimab. The receptors were gathered from an adult with an advanced solid tumor such as melanoma, head and neck, liver or kidney cancer.

The chain links TRBV5-1 to TRBJ2-5, with 11 bases matching TRBD1. V shed 0 bases, J shed 4 bases, and the junction held 5 bases outside the gene matches. Germline lookup yields CDR1 SGHRS and CDR2 YFSETQ. The CDR3 sequence is 16 residues long. The CDR3 bases are TGCGCCAGCAGCTTGGCCGACGGGACAGGGGGAGAGACCCAGTACTTC. Translated: CASSLADGTGGETQYF. The full variable domain, its missing parts supplied by reference TRBV5-1 and TRBJ2-5, is KAGVTQTPRYLIKTRGQQVTLSCSPISGHRSVSWYQQTPGQGLQFLFEYFSETQRNKGNFPGRFSGRQFSNSRSEMNVSTLELGDSALYLCASSLADGTGGETQYFGPGTRLLVL.

As to this clone: The same CDR3 also results from other DNA sequences found in this sample. The DNA of the CDR3 is TGCAGCGTTGATGGACAGACCACCGGGGAGCTGTTTTTT. Its translation: CSVDGQTTGELFF. The V and J genes are TRBV29-1 and TRBJ2-2, with D tentatively TRBD1 (6 bases). Germline CDR1 SQVTM, CDR2 ANQGSEA. V dropped 3 bases and J dropped 4 bases, with 9 bases sitting between them. The CDR3 covers 13 residues.

The chain has TRBV25-1 and TRBJ2-7; a weak D match, TRBD1 (5 bases). V lost 6 bases, J lost 0 bases, and 9 bases lay in between. CDR1 MGHDK and CDR2 SYGVNS come from the germline V gene. CDR3 size: 13 residues. The CDR3 region is CASSPRGSYEQYF. CDR3 nucleotide sequence: TGTGCCAGCAGCCCTAGGGGCTCCTACGAGCAGTACTTC.

This clone has just one count. The gene calls are TRBV28 and TRBJ2-5; D gene unclear. The CDR3 is 14 residues long. CDR1 is MDHEN, CDR2 SYDVKM, per germline. V lost 3 bases, J lost 4 bases, and 12 bases lay in between. The CDR3 nucleotides are TGTGCCAGCAGTTTGAGGCCCCCCCGAGAGACCCAGTACTTC. Protein sequence: CASSLRPPRETQYF.

This chain uses TRBV11-2 with TRBJ2-5; 7 bases agree with TRBD2. Germline CDR1 and CDR2: SGHAT and FQNNGV. The CDR3 sequence is 14 residues long. The junction had 5 bases not matched to a gene; V was cut back by 0 bases and J by 7 bases. The CDR3 reads CASSLDTAGWTQYF. CDR3 sequence (DNA): TGTGCCAGCAGCTTAGATACAGCGGGATGGACCCAGTACTTC. The variable domain in full, with the rest retrieved from reference TRBV11-2 and TRBJ2-5, is EAGVAQSPRYKIIEKRQSVAFWCNPISGHATLYWYQQILGQGPKLLIQFQNNGVVDDSQLPKDRFSAERLKGVDSTLKIQPAKLEDSAVYLCASSLDTAGWTQYFGPGTRLLVL.

This clone turned up a few times. The chain recombines TRBV2 with TRBJ2-7; D is unclear. The V end lost 7 bases, the J end lost 0 bases, and 16 bases lay between the germline ends. Germline V CDR1 and CDR2: SNHLY, FYNNEI. The length of the CDR3 is 15 residues. This chain's CDR3 is CASKLGSQSSYEQYF. DNA of the CDR3: TGTGCCAGCAAACTTGGCAGCCAGAGCTCCTACGAGCAGTACTTC.

This rearrangement joins TRBV14 to TRBJ1-1; D remains unclear. The V and J ends lost 4 bases and 1 base respectively, with 7 bases between them. CDR3 length: 13 residues. Germline V lookup: CDR1 SGHDN, CDR2 FVKESK. CDR3 amino acids: CASSPGPNTEAFF. The CDR3 DNA is TGTGCCAGCAGCCCTGGACCGAACACTGAAGCTTTCTTT.

V gene TRBV7-9 combines with J gene TRBJ2-7; D is perhaps TRBD1 or TRBD2 (6 bases each). Germline CDR1 and CDR2: SEHNR and FQNEAQ (reference sequence). The CDR3 has 15 amino acids. Between the trimmed V and J ends, which lost 4 bases and 1 base, there was a span of 14 bases. The CDR3 bases are TGTGCCAGCAGCTCCGGGGGCGGCCTTTCCTACGAGCAGTACTTC. This encodes CASSSGGGLSYEQYF.

The chain links TRBV19 to TRBJ2-3; D ambiguous. The CDR3 consists of 12 residues. V shed 5 bases and J shed 1 base, with 4 bases lying between them. Germline V lookup: CDR1 LNHDA, CDR2 SQIVND (reference sequence). The CDR3 DNA sequence: TGTGCCAGTAGTCCGGGCACAGATACGCAGTATTTT. Its translation: CASSPGTDTQYF.

The chain links TRBV5-1 to TRBJ2-6, with no clear D. Trimming removed 2 bases at V and 0 bases at J, with 6 bases between. From germline, CDR1 is SGHRS and CDR2 YFSETQ. The CDR3 sequence is 15 residues long. CDR3: CASSFQGSGANVLTF. The CDR3 DNA reads TGCGCCAGCAGCTTCCAAGGCTCTGGGGCCAACGTCCTGACTTTC.